These 22 T cell receptor beta chains were sequenced from one sample in a study of blood T cell repertoires in COVID-19. Measured with immunoSEQ multiplex PCR; TCRdb has only the in-frame clones, and not every one. This sample has around 310,000 clones; about nine tenths occur once, and the top ten carry less than 9.5%. The sample consisted of PBMCs or T cells enriched from blood (not recorded which). The receptors shown here come from a woman between 25 and 40 years old who had recovered from COVID-19.

The CDR3 coding sequence is TGTGCCAGCTCACCAGGACTAGCGGGAGGGGATACGCAGTATTTT. It encodes CASSPGLAGGDTQYF. The J gene is TRBJ2-3, the V gene TRBV18; TRBD2 agrees at 15 bases. The V segment lost 2 bases and the J segment 6 bases; nucleotides outside the gene matches: 0. This CDR3 has 15 amino acids. The V gene's germline CDR1 is KGHSH and CDR2 LQKENI. The full variable domain, completed using reference TRBV18 and TRBJ2-3, is NAGVMQNPRHLVRRRGQEARLRCSPMKGHSHVYWYRQLPEEGLKFMVYLQKENIIDESGMPKERFSAEFPKEGPSILRIQQVVRGDSAAYFCASSPGLAGGDTQYFGPGTRLTVL.

The chain couples TRBV10-3 to TRBJ1-2; unclear D gene. CDR1 and CDR2 from the germline V gene are ENHRY and SYGVKD. Trimming removed 4 bases at V and 2 bases at J, with 5 bases between. This CDR3 comprises 12 residues. The CDR3 reads CAISGENYGYTF. CDR3 DNA sequence: TGTGCCATCAGTGGCGAGAACTATGGCTACACCTTC.

V is TRBV9 and J is TRBJ2-6; 13 bases match TRBD2. This CDR3 is built from 18 residues. Germline CDR1 and CDR2: SGDLS and YYNGEE. J was trimmed by 3 bases and V by 0 bases; bases with no gene match: 3. In DNA, the CDR3 is TGTGCCAGCAGCGTAGGACTAGCGGGAGGACGTGGGGCCAACGTCCTGACTTTC. This encodes CASSVGLAGGRGANVLTF.

The gene calls are TRBV11-2 and TRBJ2-5, with TRBD2 as a possible D gene (6 bases). The CDR3 totals 17 residues. Germline V gives CDR1 SGHAT, CDR2 FQNNGV. Trimming pared 5 bases from V and 1 base from J, leaving 20 bases between. CDR3 in amino acids: CASSPEPFGGPQETQYF. The CDR3 DNA follows: TGTGCCAGCAGCCCCGAACCCTTCGGGGGTCCCCAAGAGACCCAGTACTTC.

In this sample, this clone turned up once. The chain couples TRBV5-6 to TRBJ2-1; 8 nucleotides line up with TRBD1. The CDR3 runs 14 residues. J lost 6 bases, V lost 6 bases, and 8 bases had no gene match. CDR1 SGHDT and CDR2 YYEEEE come from the germline V gene. The CDR3 DNA reads TGTGCCAGCACCAGGACAGGGAACTCCAATGAGCAGTTCTTC. Protein: CASTRTGNSNEQFF. The full variable domain, its missing parts supplied by reference TRBV5-6 and TRBJ2-1, is DAGVTQSPTHLIKTRGQQVTLRCSPKSGHDTVSWYQQALGQGPQFIFQYYEEEERQRGNFPDRFSGHQFPNYSSELNVNALLLGDSALYLCASTRTGNSNEQFFGPGTRLTVL.

A note on this clone: The junction and the germline gene differ at one end; a read error may be behind it. The chain is built from TRBV11-2 and TRBJ2-7; 7 positions agree with TRBD1. CDR1 is SGHAT and CDR2 is FQNNGV in the germline V gene. The CDR3 spans 16 residues. CDR3 in DNA: TGTGCCAGCAGCTTAGCGTTGGGGACAGTCTCCTCCGAGCAGTACTTC. It translates to CASSLALGTVSSEQYF.

The chain employs TRBV6-2 or TRBV6-3 and TRBJ1-1; D is ambiguous. This CDR3 has 13 residues. Deletions cut 4 bases from V and 5 bases from J, with 11 bases between. Germline V CDR1 and CDR2: MNHEY, SVGEGT. The CDR3 loop reads CASSLTGRTEAFF. DNA for the CDR3: TGTGCCAGCAGTTTAACGGGGAGGACTGAAGCTTTCTTT.

The V and J genes are TRBV28 and TRBJ2-3; D may be TRBD2 (6 bases). Germline loops: CDR1 MDHEN, CDR2 SYDVKM. The CDR3 contains 17 residues. V lost 6 bases and J lost 5, with 24 bases in between. CDR3: CASSPLDLRRAGDTQYF. The CDR3 DNA reads TGTGCCAGCAGCCCCCTAGATTTGCGGAGGGCCGGAGATACGCAGTATTTT.

The chain carries TRBV6-6 and TRBJ2-7; D is ambiguous. The CDR3 has 14 amino acids. The germline CDR1 and CDR2 sequences are MNHNY and SVGAGI (reference sequence). V lost 3 bases and J 2 bases, leaving 11 bases between the germline ends. The CDR3 loop reads CASSYLAETYEQYF. The CDR3 DNA follows: TGTGCCAGCAGTTATTTGGCGGAAACCTACGAGCAGTACTTC.

The table lists this clone with a count of one. V usage is TRBV14 and J usage is TRBJ1-6; no clear D gene. From germline, CDR1 is SGHDN and CDR2 FVKESK. The CDR3 is 13 amino acids. Between the trimmed V and J ends, which lost 7 bases and 9 bases, there was a span of 13 bases. The CDR3 loop is CASTGFSSSPLHF. CDR3 coding DNA: TGTGCCAGCACCGGGTTTTCTAGTTCACCCCTCCACTTT.

J is TRBJ2-3 and V is TRBV6-5; the D gene is possibly TRBD2 (5 bases). This CDR3 is built from 15 residues. Trimming stripped 0 bases from V and 1 base from J, with 8 bases between. CDR1 is MNHEY, CDR2 SVGAGI, per germline. The CDR3 spells CASSYSGSGTDTQYF. For the CDR3, the DNA is TGTGCCAGCAGTTACTCAGGTAGCGGCACAGATACGCAGTATTTT.

The V and J genes are TRBV19 and TRBJ1-5; 8 positions agree with TRBD1. Germline CDR1 reads LNHDA; CDR2 reads SQIVND (reference sequence). The CDR3 spans 15 residues. The V gene end was trimmed by 3 bases and the J gene end by 3 bases; junction bases not matched to a gene: 4. The CDR3 bases are TGTGCCAGTAGTATTTCGGACAGGGACAATCAGCCCCAGCATTTT. This codes for CASSISDRDNQPQHF.

V and J are TRBV9 and TRBJ2-1, with TRBD2 identical over 13 bases. The CDR3 runs 18 residues. Germline V gene sequence: CDR1 SGDLS, CDR2 YYNGEE. Trimming at V came to 3 bases and at J to 8 bases, leaving 14 bases not matched to a gene. The CDR3 sequence is CASSDGLAGASYVDEQFF. DNA of the CDR3: TGTGCCAGCAGCGACGGACTAGCGGGAGCCTCCTACGTTGATGAGCAGTTCTTC.

J is TRBJ2-3 and V is TRBV3-1 (or the pseudogene TRBV3-2); tentative D call: TRBD1 (5 bases). There are 14 residues in the CDR3. The germline V gene encodes CDR1 LGHDT and CDR2 YNNKEL (reference sequence). V was cut by 4 bases and J by 3 bases, with 11 bases left in between. CDR3 sequence: CASSLRVVTDTQYF. The DNA for the CDR3 is TGTGCCAGCAGCCTCAGGGTTGTAACAGATACGCAGTATTTT.

The count of this clone is one. The genes are TRBV10-2 and TRBJ1-1; 10 bases are shared with TRBD1. Germline V lookup: CDR1 WSHSY, CDR2 SAAADI. CDR3 length equals 14 residues. J gave up 1 base and V 10 bases, and 6 bases lay outside the gene matches. CDR3: CATWDRGGNTEAFF. Here the CDR3 DNA reads TGCGCCACCTGGGACAGGGGTGGGAACACTGAAGCTTTCTTT.

This clone has a single count. V and J are TRBV3-1 (or the pseudogene TRBV3-2) and TRBJ2-5, with 12 bases fitting TRBD1. In germline, CDR1 is LGHDT, CDR2 YNNKEL (reference sequence). The V segment lost 0 bases and the J segment 7 bases; nucleotides outside the gene matches: 12. This CDR3 comprises 18 residues. As DNA, the CDR3 is TGTGCCAGCAGCCAAGATTTTTCCGGGACAGGGGGCCGCGGGACCCAGTACTTC. It specifies CASSQDFSGTGGRGTQYF.

The chain links TRBV27 to TRBJ1-1, with 11 bases lining up with TRBD1. The V segment lost 7 bases and the J segment 8 bases; nucleotides outside the gene matches: 9. Germline-derived CDR1 and CDR2 are MNHEY and SMNVEV (reference sequence). The CDR3 is made up of 14 amino acids. The CDR3 DNA reads TGTGCCAGCACCCCGGGACAGGGGGTGGGAGAAGCTTTCTTT. Its protein is CASTPGQGVGEAFF.

The J gene is TRBJ1-5, the V gene TRBV6-2 or TRBV6-3; no firm D call. V shed 0 bases and J shed 10 bases, with 10 bases lying between them. The CDR3 consists of 13 residues. Germline assignment: CDR1 MNHEY and CDR2 SVGEGT. CDR3 residues: CASSYSIYLPQHF. CDR3 nucleotides: TGTGCCAGCAGTTACTCGATATACCTACCCCAGCATTTT.

In this sample, this clone turned up many times. This chain uses TRBV4-1 with TRBJ2-3; tentative D call: TRBD1 (5 bases). Germline CDR1 is MGHRA and CDR2 is YSYEKL. This CDR3 is 14 amino acids long. The ends were cut back, 1 base at V and 2 bases at J, with 7 bases in the middle. DNA for the CDR3: TGCGCCAGCAGCCAAGTAGGGGTCACAGATACGCAGTATTTT. Its translation is CASSQVGVTDTQYF.

The gene calls are TRBV5-4 and TRBJ1-1; 8 bases line up with TRBD1. Germline values: CDR1 SGHNT, CDR2 YYREEE (reference sequence). The CDR3 spans 15 residues. V lost 4 bases and J lost 4; bases outside the gene matches: 9. The CDR3 DNA follows: TGTGCCAGCAGCAGACAGGGGTCTTTCTCCACTGAAGCTTTCTTT. Encoded protein: CASSRQGSFSTEAFF.

V usage is TRBV4-2 and J usage is TRBJ2-7, with 14 bases aligning to TRBD2. The V gene's germline CDR1 is LGHNA and CDR2 YNFKEQ. V was pared by 4 bases and J by 7 bases, with 9 bases of the junction left unmatched. CDR3 length equals 16 residues. The CDR3 DNA sequence: TGTGCCAGCAGCCGCGGGACTAGCGGGAGATTGAGGGAGCAGTACTTC. It yields the protein CASSRGTSGRLREQYF.

This chain links TRBV7-8 with TRBJ1-1, with TRBD1 matching over 9 bases. Germline V gene lookup returns CDR1 SGHVS and CDR2 FQNEAQ. There are 16 residues in the CDR3. Losses at the gene ends were 5 bases for V and 1 base for J; bases not matched to a gene: 8. The CDR3 sequence is CASSLPKDRGNTEAFF. The CDR3 nucleotides read TGTGCCAGCAGCCTACCAAAGGACAGGGGGAACACTGAAGCTTTCTTT.